This TCR beta chain was captured in a study of T cells after yellow fever vaccination. At the level of the study: Researchers used SMART-Seq v4 Ultra Low Input to prepare fractions that had low cell numbers. Study-wide findings and caveats: Post-booster samples contained most primary-vaccination clones (approximately 96% CD4, roughly 88% CD8). Sorted repertoires could include abundant contaminating clonotypes from bulk cells.

The CDR3 consists of 17 residues. V was pared by 4 bases and J by 0 bases, with 14 bases between. CDR1 is SGDLS, CDR2 YYNGEE, per germline. It was through 5'RACE template switching that TCR cDNA was made, with a universal primer site and UMIs added. Each CDR3 protein is one row after TCRdb ran MiXCR on the 5' RACE reads. The table includes 250,000 to 300,000 distinct CDR3 sequences, 8.7% detected once. The table lists this clonotype with a few counts. The antigen remains undetermined. Here the sequenced sample was CD4+ T cells sorted from PBMCs, taken 5 days after the yellow fever booster vaccination. The genes are TRBV9 and TRBJ2-6, with unresolved D. The receptor was isolated from a man aged 18 to 30 who received the YFV17D yellow fever vaccine. This CDR3 is CASSPRHQSSGANVLTF. Written as DNA, the CDR3 is TGTGCCAGCAGCCCCAGACACCAAAGCTCTGGGGCCAACGTCCTGACTTTC.